These 8 T cell receptor beta chains share one sample of origin, sequenced in a study of blood T cell repertoires in COVID-19. Here immunoSEQ multiplex PCR was the method, and the copy in TCRdb shows in-frame clones only, minus some. The repertoire has 110,000 to 150,000 clones, 84% of them found once; the top ten carry approximately 6.1%. The sequencing input was peripheral blood. The receptors shown here come from a human donor in a cohort sampled during active COVID-19.

V usage is TRBV7-3 and J usage is TRBJ1-2, with a possible D match to TRBD1 (6 bases). The V gene's germline CDR1 is SGHTA and CDR2 FQGTGA. Trimming removed 3 bases at V and 3 bases at J, with 11 bases between. This CDR3 has 14 amino acids. The CDR3 nucleotides are TGTGCCAGCAGCTTGGTACAGGGCTACTATGGCTACACCTTC. It encodes CASSLVQGYYGYTF.

J is TRBJ1-2 and V is TRBV18, with 9 nucleotides matching TRBD1. The trim removed 4 bases at V and 4 bases at J, leaving 13 bases unmatched. The CDR3 runs to 17 residues. From germline, CDR1 is KGHSH and CDR2 LQKENI. CDR3 nucleotide sequence: TGTGCCAGCTCACGGAGTTTGGACAGGGGTGGTGGCTATGGCTACACCTTC. Translating gives CASSRSLDRGGGYGYTF.

The V call is TRBV9, the J call TRBJ2-3; 8 bases are a match to TRBD2. Germline CDR1 is SGDLS and CDR2 is YYNGEE. J lost 1 base, V lost 3 bases, and 10 bases had no gene match. The CDR3 loop spans 17 amino acids. CDR3 sequence reads: CASSGAEGAGGTDTQYF. CDR3 bases: TGTGCCAGCAGCGGTGCCGAGGGAGCGGGGGGCACAGATACGCAGTATTTT.

The chain combines TRBV7-6 with TRBJ2-1; TRBD2 aligns across 8 bases. The CDR3 is 17 residues long. The J segment lost 9 bases and the V segment lost 0 bases, leaving 13 bases of the junction unmatched. CDR1 and CDR2 from the germline V gene are SGHVS and FNYEAQ. CDR3: CASSLASAAGVGVEQFF. CDR3 in DNA: TGTGCCAGCAGCTTAGCTAGCGCAGCGGGGGTGGGGGTTGAGCAGTTCTTC.

V gene TRBV19 combines with J gene TRBJ2-3; 13 bases are shared with TRBD2. In germline, CDR1 is LNHDA, CDR2 SQIVND (reference sequence). V lost 6 bases and J lost 1; bases outside the gene matches: 1. This CDR3 has 15 residues. CDR3 bases: TGTGCCAGTAGGGGGACTAGCGGGGGCACAGATACGCAGTATTTT. Protein product: CASRGTSGGTDTQYF.

This chain joins TRBV7-2 and TRBJ1-5; TRBD1 matches at 12 bases. CDR1 SGHTA and CDR2 FQGNSA come from the germline V gene. CDR3 length equals 16 residues. Trimming cost V 3 bases and J 4 bases; bases outside gene matches: 4. This CDR3 reads CASSFGGQGANQPQHF. Written as DNA, the CDR3 is TGTGCCAGCAGCTTTGGGGGACAGGGGGCGAATCAGCCCCAGCATTTT. Complete variable domain (other parts from reference TRBV7-2 and TRBJ1-5): GAGVSQSPSNKVTEKGKDVELRCDPISGHTALYWYRQSLGQGLEFLIYFQGNSAPDKSGLPSDRFSAERTGGSVSTLTIQRTQQEDSAVYLCASSFGGQGANQPQHFGDGTRLSIL.

This chain connects TRBV28 to TRBJ1-5; D might be TRBD1 (6 bases). The CDR3 is made up of 15 amino acids. Germline CDR1 MDHEN, CDR2 SYDVKM. V lost 4 bases and J lost 3, with 13 bases in between. The CDR3 nucleotides are TGTGCCAGCAGTTCCCTCGGGGGGGCCAATCAGCCCCAGCATTTT. Its translation: CASSSLGGANQPQHF.

This chain joins TRBV2 and TRBJ2-1; D is ambiguous. Germline CDR1 is SNHLY and CDR2 is FYNNEI. V was trimmed by 7 bases and J by 5 bases, leaving 21 bases between them. This CDR3 comprises 16 residues. The CDR3 DNA is TGTGCCAGCACCGAAACTCGCACCTCGTCCAACAATGAGCAGTTCTTC. This sequence encodes CASTETRTSSNNEQFF.